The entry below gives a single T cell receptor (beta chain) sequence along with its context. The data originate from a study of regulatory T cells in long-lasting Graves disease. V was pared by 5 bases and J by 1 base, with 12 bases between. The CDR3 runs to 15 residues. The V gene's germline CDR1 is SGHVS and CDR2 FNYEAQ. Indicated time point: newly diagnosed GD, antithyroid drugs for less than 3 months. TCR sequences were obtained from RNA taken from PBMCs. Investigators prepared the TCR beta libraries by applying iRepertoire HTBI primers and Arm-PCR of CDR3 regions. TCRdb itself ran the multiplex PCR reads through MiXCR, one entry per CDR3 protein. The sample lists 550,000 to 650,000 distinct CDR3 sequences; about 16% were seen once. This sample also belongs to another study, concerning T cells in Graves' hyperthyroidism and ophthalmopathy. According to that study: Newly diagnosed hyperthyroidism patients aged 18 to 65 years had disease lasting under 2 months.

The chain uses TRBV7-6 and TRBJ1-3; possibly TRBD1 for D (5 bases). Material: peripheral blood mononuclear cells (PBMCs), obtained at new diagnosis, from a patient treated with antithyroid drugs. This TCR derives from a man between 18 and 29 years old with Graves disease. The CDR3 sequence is CASSPTQGSGNTIYF. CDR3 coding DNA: TGTGCCAGCAGCCCCACGCAGGGTTCTGGAAACACCATATATTTT.